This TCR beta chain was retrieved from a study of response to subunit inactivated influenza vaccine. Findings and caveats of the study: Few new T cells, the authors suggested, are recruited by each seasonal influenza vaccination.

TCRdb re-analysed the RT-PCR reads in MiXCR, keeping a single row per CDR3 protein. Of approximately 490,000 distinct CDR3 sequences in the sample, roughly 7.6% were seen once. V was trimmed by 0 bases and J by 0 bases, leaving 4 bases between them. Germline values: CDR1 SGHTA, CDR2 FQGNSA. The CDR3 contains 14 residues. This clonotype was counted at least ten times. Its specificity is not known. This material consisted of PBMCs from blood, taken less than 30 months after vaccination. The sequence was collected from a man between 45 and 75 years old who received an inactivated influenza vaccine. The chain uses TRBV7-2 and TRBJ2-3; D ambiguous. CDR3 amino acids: CASSLAYSTDTQYF. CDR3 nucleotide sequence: TGTGCCAGCAGCTTAGCGTACAGCACAGATACGCAGTATTTT.